These T cell receptor beta chains were read from a single sample in a study of T cells after yellow fever vaccination. Each CDR3 protein gets one entry after TCRdb re-called the 5' RACE reads with MiXCR. The profile shows fewer than 100,000 distinct CDR3 sequences, approximately 5.5% of them singletons. The sample was CD8+ T cells sorted from PBMCs, taken 10 days after the yellow fever booster vaccination. These receptor sequences come from a man between 18 and 35 years old who received the YFV17D yellow fever vaccine. Each CDR3 is given with its conserved first and last residue. The D gene is left open where the match is weak. A row's size may be missing; if present it is once, few, many or a size class.

>many|TRBJ2-3|NA|TRBV5-1
CASRLRADTQYF
TGCGCCAGCAGACTACGTGCAGATACGCAGTATTTT
>NA|TRBJ2-6|TRBD1|TRBV3-1
CASSQVGTGHPGANVLTF
TGTGCCAGCAGCCAAGTTGGGACAGGGCATCCTGGGGCCAACGTCCTGACTTTC
>few|TRBJ1-1|NA|TRBV5-1
CASSLTGPGNTEAFF
TGCGCCAGCAGCTTGACAGGCCCAGGGAACACTGAAGCTTTCTTT
>many|TRBJ2-7|NA|TRBV12-3/TRBV12-4
CASSWGPTYEQYF
TGTGCCAGCAGTTGGGGGCCGACCTACGAGCAGTACTTC
>NA|TRBJ2-3|NA|TRBV12-3/TRBV12-4
CASSLGDGPAGTQYF
TGTGCCAGCAGTTTAGGGGACGGCCCTGCAGGTACGCAGTATTTT
>NA|TRBJ2-3|NA|TRBV9
CASSVGGDTQYF
TGTGCCAGCAGCGTAGGTGGAGATACGCAGTATTTT
>NA|TRBJ1-4|NA|TRBV30
CAWSPSQVAEKLFF
TGTGCCTGGAGCCCTAGTCAGGTCGCTGAAAAACTGTTTTTT
>few|TRBJ2-3|NA|TRBV27
CASSSPQDLTDTQYF
TGTGCCAGCAGTTCCCCACAGGATCTCACAGATACGCAGTATTTT
>few|TRBJ1-1|NA|TRBV27
CASSLGLSRTEAFF
TGTGCCAGCAGCCTCGGACTGTCGAGAACTGAAGCTTTCTTT
>few|TRBJ2-1|NA|TRBV4-1
CASSQVLAQGEQFF
TGCGCCAGCAGCCAAGTTTTAGCCCAGGGTGAGCAGTTCTTC
>NA|TRBJ1-2|NA|TRBV27
CASSLSLLNWDKHGYTF
TGTGCCAGCAGTTTATCTCTCTTGAATTGGGACAAACATGGCTACACCTTC
>many|TRBJ2-3|TRBD2|TRBV12-3/TRBV12-4
CASSTSGGTDTQYF
TGTGCCAGCAGTACTAGCGGGGGCACAGATACGCAGTATTTT
>NA|TRBJ2-5|TRBD1|TRBV29-1
CSVADRGAETQYF
TGCAGCGTTGCGGACAGGGGTGCAGAGACCCAGTACTTC
>NA|TRBJ1-2|NA|TRBV7-9
CASSLGRDGYTF
TGTGCCAGCAGCCTAGGTAGAGATGGCTACACCTTC
>few|TRBJ2-1|NA|TRBV5-1
CASRQGNGDEQFF
TGCGCCAGCAGGCAGGGTAATGGCGATGAGCAGTTCTTC